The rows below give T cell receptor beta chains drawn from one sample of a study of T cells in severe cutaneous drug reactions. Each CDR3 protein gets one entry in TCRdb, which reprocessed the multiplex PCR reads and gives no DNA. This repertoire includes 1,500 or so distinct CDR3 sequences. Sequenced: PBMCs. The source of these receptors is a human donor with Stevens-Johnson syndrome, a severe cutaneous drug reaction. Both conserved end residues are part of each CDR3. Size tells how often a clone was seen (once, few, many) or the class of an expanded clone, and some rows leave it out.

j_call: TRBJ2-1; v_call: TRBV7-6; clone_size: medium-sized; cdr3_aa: CASSLAGSPSYNEQFF
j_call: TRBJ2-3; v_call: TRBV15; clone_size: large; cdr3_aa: CATSRDSQNPSTDTQYF
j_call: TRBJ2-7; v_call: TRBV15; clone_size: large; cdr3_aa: CATSGPSLREQYF
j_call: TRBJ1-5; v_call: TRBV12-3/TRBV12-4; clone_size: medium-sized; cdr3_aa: CASSSYRDVGGNQPQHF
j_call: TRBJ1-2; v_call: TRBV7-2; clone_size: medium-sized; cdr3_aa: CASSPMLDYGYTF
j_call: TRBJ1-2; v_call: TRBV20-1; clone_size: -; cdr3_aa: CSARQIDFYGYTF
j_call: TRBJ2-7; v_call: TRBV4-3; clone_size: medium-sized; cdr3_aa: CASSLQEQYEQYF
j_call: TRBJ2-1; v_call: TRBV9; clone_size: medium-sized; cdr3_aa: CASSLRKNSAENEQFF
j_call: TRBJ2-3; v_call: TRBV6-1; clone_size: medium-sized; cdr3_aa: CASSSWDSTDTQYF
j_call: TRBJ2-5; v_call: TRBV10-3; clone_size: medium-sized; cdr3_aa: CAIRTSREEETQYF
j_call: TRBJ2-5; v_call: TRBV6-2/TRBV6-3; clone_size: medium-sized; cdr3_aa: CASSYLWGGQETQYF
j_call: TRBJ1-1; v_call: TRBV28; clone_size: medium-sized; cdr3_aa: CASSLYSVSNTEAFF
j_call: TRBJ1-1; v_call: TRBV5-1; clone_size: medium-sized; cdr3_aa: CASSLMGTANTEAFF
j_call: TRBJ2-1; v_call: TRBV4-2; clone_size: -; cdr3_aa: CASSRKPSGERYNEQLF
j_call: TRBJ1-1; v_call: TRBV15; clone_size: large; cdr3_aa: CATSRDSIGRRLNTEAFF
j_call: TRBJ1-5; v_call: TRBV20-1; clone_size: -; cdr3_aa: CSAGEDRYSNQPQHF
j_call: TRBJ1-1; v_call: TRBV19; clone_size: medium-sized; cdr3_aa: CASSSGIMRRTEAFF
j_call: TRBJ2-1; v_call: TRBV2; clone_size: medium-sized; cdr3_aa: CASRVAVSYNEQFF
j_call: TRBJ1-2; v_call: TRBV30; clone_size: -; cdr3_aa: CAWNLLRTGNYGYTF
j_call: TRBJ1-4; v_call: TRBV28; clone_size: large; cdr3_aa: CASSFDGRLGEKLFF
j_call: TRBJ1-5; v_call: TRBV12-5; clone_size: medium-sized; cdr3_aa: CASGLTINQPQHF
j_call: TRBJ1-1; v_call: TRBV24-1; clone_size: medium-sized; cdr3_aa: CATSLSVREAFF
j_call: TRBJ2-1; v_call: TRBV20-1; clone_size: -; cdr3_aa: CSARSGEYYNEQFF
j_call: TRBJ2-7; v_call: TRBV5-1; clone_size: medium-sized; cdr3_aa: CASSSRDSPYEQYF
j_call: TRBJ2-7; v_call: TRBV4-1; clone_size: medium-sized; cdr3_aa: CASSADRVHEQYF